These 22 T cell receptor beta chains were all obtained from the same sample, sequenced in a study of Ad26.COV2.S vaccination and SARS-CoV-2 variants (dated by TCRdb to about 2021). Libraries were built with the immunoSEQ multiplex PCR assay. TCRdb took over this immuneACCESS table, retaining in-frame rearrangements with V and J assigned. Such tables are incomplete; in checked studies, under half of the missing clones stem from an unresolved V gene, and the remainder is unexplained. The sample table records about 350,000 clones; more than 75% of these occur just once. The ten biggest clones cover roughly 3.5% of the sample. Reading the label with the study, this specimen's treatment or condition is: roughly 20 received Ad26.COV2.S at low or high dose, single or two shots; 5 received placebo; per-sample allocation not given. For vaccine and placebo recipients, repertoires were sequenced using samples collected on day 63 after the first injection.

The specimen was peripheral blood, collected in a trial of Ad26.COV2.S vaccine versus placebo. These receptors originate from a person aged 18-60 years who received the Ad26.COV2.S COVID-19 vaccine or a placebo.

The genes are TRBV5-1 and TRBJ2-3; 8 bases fit TRBD2. The germline V gene has CDR1 SGHRS and CDR2 YFSETQ. V was pared by 0 bases and J by 2 bases, with 8 bases of the junction left unmatched. CDR3 length: 17 amino acids. The CDR3 protein is CASSLGHGGGFTDTQYF. The DNA for the CDR3 is TGCGCCAGCAGCTTGGGCCATGGCGGGGGGTTCACAGATACGCAGTATTTT.

The chain is built from TRBV6-1 and TRBJ2-3; TRBD2 is a possible D gene (6 bases). CDR1 is MNHNS and CDR2 is SASEGT in the germline V gene. The CDR3 has 15 amino acids. Trimming cost V 1 base and J 2 bases, with 10 bases left between them. The CDR3 region has the DNA TGTGCCAGCAGTGAAGGCCGGGGGTTCACAGATACGCAGTATTTT. Amino acids: CASSEGRGFTDTQYF.

Remarks on this clone: Other DNA sequences of this sample code for an identical CDR3. This sequence joins TRBV7-2 and TRBJ1-1; no definite D call. V lost 1 base, J lost 1 base, and 7 bases lay in between. CDR1 and CDR2 (germline): SGHTA, FQGNSA. The CDR3 covers 14 residues. CDR3 region: CASSLGSGNTEAFF. CDR3 sequence (DNA): TGTGCCAGCAGCTTAGGGTCGGGGAACACTGAAGCTTTCTTT.

The V and J genes are TRBV27 and TRBJ1-1; D perhaps matches TRBD1 (6 bases). Germline V gene sequence: CDR1 MNHEY, CDR2 SMNVEV (reference sequence). The V gene lost 5 bases and the J gene lost 0 bases, with 13 bases spanning the gap. The CDR3 runs to 15 residues. CDR3 DNA: TGTGCCAGCAGTCTTACCGGGACAATGAACACTGAAGCTTTCTTT. Its protein is CASSLTGTMNTEAFF.

In its sample, this clone was seen once. This chain connects TRBV27 to TRBJ2-1; a weak D match, TRBD1 (6 bases). In germline, CDR1 is MNHEY, CDR2 SMNVEV (reference sequence). This CDR3 comprises 13 residues. Trimming cost V 4 bases and J 8 bases, with 12 bases left between them. This CDR3 is CASSSDTGYEQFF. The CDR3 DNA sequence: TGTGCCAGCAGTTCAGATACAGGGTATGAGCAGTTCTTC.

The gene calls are TRBV7-9 and TRBJ1-2, with D unresolved. V was shortened by 7 bases and J by 6 bases, with 9 bases between the two germline ends. CDR3 length: 11 residues. Germline CDR1 and CDR2: SEHNR and FQNEAQ (reference sequence). The CDR3 protein is CASTPEDGYTF. CDR3 in DNA: TGTGCCAGCACCCCAGAAGATGGCTACACCTTC.

The chain links TRBV13 to TRBJ2-7; the D gene is possibly TRBD1 (6 bases). V lost 0 bases to trimming and J lost 4 bases, with 13 bases between them. Germline CDR1 is PRHDT and CDR2 is FYEKMQ (reference sequence). This CDR3 has 15 residues. In nucleotides, the CDR3 is TGTGCCAGCAGCTTAGGAACAGGGATGTTATACGAGCAGTACTTC. Translation gives CASSLGTGMLYEQYF.

The gene calls are TRBV5-4 and TRBJ2-5, with 7 bases aligning to TRBD1. Germline V gene lookup returns CDR1 SGHNT and CDR2 YYREEE (reference sequence). V lost 3 bases to trimming and J lost 3 bases; unmatched junction nucleotides: 8. This CDR3 is built from 15 residues. In DNA, the CDR3 is TGTGCCAGCAGCTGGCCGGGACAGAGAAAAGAGACCCAGTACTTC. Residues: CASSWPGQRKETQYF.

The genes are TRBV7-9 and TRBJ1-4; TRBD1 matches at 10 bases. The J segment lost 7 bases and the V segment lost 4 bases, leaving 3 bases of the junction unmatched. Germline CDR1 and CDR2: SEHNR and FQNEAQ (reference sequence). The CDR3 is 14 residues long. The CDR3 nucleotides are TGTGCCAGCAGCTGGGGACAGGGGTCTGAAAAACTGTTTTTT. Translation: CASSWGQGSEKLFF. The full variable domain, with the rest looked up from reference TRBV7-9 and TRBJ1-4, is DTGVSQNPRHKITKRGQNVTFRCDPISEHNRLYWYRQTLGQGPEFLTYFQNEAQLEKSRLLSDRFSAERPKGSFSTLEIQRTEQGDSAMYLCASSWGQGSEKLFFGSGTQLSVL.

The rearrangement joins TRBV6-2 or TRBV6-3 to TRBJ2-3, with TRBD2 matching over 11 bases. The CDR3 totals 16 residues. Trimming at V came to 5 bases and at J to 0 bases, leaving 4 bases not matched to a gene. The germline CDR1 and CDR2 sequences are MNHEY and SVGEGT. The CDR3 nucleotides read TGTGCCAGCAGTCTAGCGGGGGGCTCTAGCACAGATACGCAGTATTTT. Encoded protein: CASSLAGGSSTDTQYF.

This clone has more than one count but fewer than ten. The chain recombines TRBV6-2 or TRBV6-3 with TRBJ1-4, with TRBD1 matching 7 bases. V lost 2 bases, J lost 3 bases, and 9 bases stayed unmatched. Germline lookup yields CDR1 MNHEY and CDR2 SVGEGT. The CDR3 sequence is 17 residues long. CDR3 protein: CASSYARGDSSNEKLFF. CDR3 DNA sequence: TGTGCCAGCAGTTACGCTAGAGGGGACAGCTCTAATGAAAAACTGTTTTTT.

The rearrangement joins TRBV5-1 to TRBJ2-2; no reliable D call. V was pared by 3 bases and J by 4 bases, with 10 bases between. This CDR3 contains 14 residues. Germline CDR1 and CDR2: SGHRS and YFSETQ. DNA for the CDR3: TGCGCCAGCAGCTACTCCCGTTTCACCGGGGAGCTGTTTTTT. This gives the protein CASSYSRFTGELFF.

The DNA for the CDR3 is TGTGCCAGCAGATCGACTAGTTACAATGAGCAGTTCTTC. It specifies CASRSTSYNEQFF. The rearrangement links TRBV7-2 to TRBJ2-1; TRBD2 is a possible D gene (6 bases). Per germline, CDR1 SGHTA and CDR2 FQGNSA. The CDR3 runs to 13 residues. The V end was cut by 6 bases, the J end by 4 bases, with 10 bases between.

This clone was detected only once. The J gene is TRBJ1-1, the V gene TRBV7-9, with D maybe TRBD1 (5 bases). Germline V gives CDR1 SEHNR, CDR2 FQNEAQ (reference sequence). V dropped 5 bases and J dropped 4 bases, with 20 bases sitting between them. This CDR3 is built from 16 residues. The chain's CDR3 is CASSPRIGDRGTEAFF. CDR3 bases: TGTGCCAGCAGCCCAAGAATTGGGGATAGGGGCACTGAAGCTTTCTTT.

The J gene is TRBJ2-7, the V gene TRBV7-9, with a weak D call TRBD2 (5 bases). The germline gives CDR1 SEHNR, CDR2 FQNEAQ (reference sequence). The CDR3 totals 13 residues. Trimming took off 5 bases at V and 3 bases at J, with 11 bases between the two ends. CDR3 sequence: CASSPPGIYEQYF. The DNA for the CDR3 is TGTGCCAGCAGCCCCCCGGGAATCTACGAGCAGTACTTC.

The chain links TRBV6-5 to TRBJ2-1, with D possibly matching TRBD1 (5 bases). CDR1 and CDR2 from the germline V gene are MNHEY and SVGAGI. V was trimmed by 5 bases and J by 1 base, leaving 9 bases between them. The CDR3 covers 14 residues. Written as DNA, the CDR3 is TGTGCCAGCAGTCCCCAGGGTTCCTACAATGAGCAGTTCTTC. Translated, it gives CASSPQGSYNEQFF.

The V and J genes are TRBV19 and TRBJ2-3; D not resolved. CDR1 and CDR2 from the germline V gene are LNHDA and SQIVND (reference sequence). The CDR3 runs to 15 residues. V lost 3 bases and J 0 bases, leaving 10 bases between the germline ends. CDR3 coding DNA: TGTGCCAGTAGTATCCCCCGGGTTAGCACAGATACGCAGTATTTT. This translates into CASSIPRVSTDTQYF.

The genes are TRBV6-5 and TRBJ2-1; D might be TRBD1 (6 bases). The CDR3 length is 16 residues. The V gene's germline CDR1 is MNHEY and CDR2 SVGAGI. V was cut by 4 bases and J by 4 bases, with 17 bases left in between. CDR3 amino acids: CASSSSRGPTYNEQFF. DNA of the CDR3: TGTGCCAGCAGTTCGAGCAGGGGACCTACTTACAATGAGCAGTTCTTC.

The chain has TRBV5-1 and TRBJ2-3, with D perhaps matching TRBD1 (7 bases). CDR3 length: 15 amino acids. Germline CDR1 is SGHRS and CDR2 is YFSETQ. V shed 6 bases and J shed 4 bases, with 18 bases lying between them. The CDR3 bases are TGCGCCAGCAAAATCGCGGGACAGTCCTCAGATACGCAGTATTTT. Translated: CASKIAGQSSDTQYF.

This chain joins TRBV11-2 and TRBJ2-2, with 9 bases lining up with TRBD2. The CDR3 spans 16 residues. Germline lookup yields CDR1 SGHAT and CDR2 FQNNGV. V lost 2 bases, J lost 3 bases, and 4 bases stayed unmatched. The CDR3 protein is CASSLLAGEYTGELFF. The CDR3 region has the DNA TGTGCCAGCAGCTTATTAGCGGGGGAATACACCGGGGAGCTGTTTTTT.

This clone was seen a single time. The chain links TRBV6-2 or TRBV6-3 to TRBJ2-1, with D hard to call. The V end was cut by 6 bases, the J end by 6 bases, with 6 bases between. CDR1 and CDR2 (germline): MNHEY, SVGEGT. This CDR3 spans 11 amino acids. The CDR3 region is CASSNINEQFF. In nucleotides, the CDR3 is TGTGCCAGCAGCAATATCAATGAGCAGTTCTTC.

The rearrangement joins TRBV30 to TRBJ1-5; TRBD1 might be the D (5 bases). This CDR3 contains 13 residues. V was shortened by 5 bases and J by 6 bases, with 14 bases between the two germline ends. CDR1 is GTSNPN and CDR2 is SVGIG in the germline V gene (reference sequence). The CDR3, as DNA: TGTGCCTGGGGAAGGGACGCCTTTCAGCCCCAGCATTTT. Translating gives CAWGRDAFQPQHF.